This T cell receptor beta chain comes out of a study of T cell responses to AZD1222 COVID-19 vaccine. The study, taken as a whole, reports: The reported proportion of spike-specific TCRs targeting unmutated variant regions was nearly half.

Concerning this clone: Its matching antigen is unknown.

Germline V gives CDR1 MDHEN, CDR2 SYDVKM. V gave up 8 bases and J gave up 4 bases, with 17 bases separating them. This CDR3 contains 14 residues. TCRdb keeps only in-frame clones here, not all; method: immunoSEQ multiplex PCR. This sample has 150,000 or so clones; roughly 90% occur once, and the top ten carry about 1.5%. The chain has TRBV28 and TRBJ1-2; D unclear. The sequencing here drew on peripheral blood, taken on day 0 of AZD1222 vaccination. The sequence was collected from an adult in good health. CDR3 in DNA: TGTGCCAGCCCACAGAGTTTAGGTCCCTATGGCTACACCTTC. Translation gives CASPQSLGPYGYTF.